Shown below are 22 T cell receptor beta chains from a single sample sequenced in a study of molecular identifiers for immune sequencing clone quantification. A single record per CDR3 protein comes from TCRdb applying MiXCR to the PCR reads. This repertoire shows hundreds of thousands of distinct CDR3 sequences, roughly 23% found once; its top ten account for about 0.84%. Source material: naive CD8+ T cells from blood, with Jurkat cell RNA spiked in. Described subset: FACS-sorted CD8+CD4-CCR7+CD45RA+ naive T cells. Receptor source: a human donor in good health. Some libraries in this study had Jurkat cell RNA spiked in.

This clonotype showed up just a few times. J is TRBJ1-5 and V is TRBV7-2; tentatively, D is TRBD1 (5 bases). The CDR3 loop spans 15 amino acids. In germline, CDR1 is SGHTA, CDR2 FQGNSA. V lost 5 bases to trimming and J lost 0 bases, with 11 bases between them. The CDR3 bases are TGTGCCAGCAGCCCTGGGGGGTTTAGCAATCAGCCCCAGCATTTT. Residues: CASSPGGFSNQPQHF.

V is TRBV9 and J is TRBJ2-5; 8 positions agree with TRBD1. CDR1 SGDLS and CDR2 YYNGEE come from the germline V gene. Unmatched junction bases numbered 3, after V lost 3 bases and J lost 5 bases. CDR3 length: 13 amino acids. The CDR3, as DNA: TGTGCCAGCAGCGGGACAGGGCCGGAGACCCAGTACTTC. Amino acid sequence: CASSGTGPETQYF.

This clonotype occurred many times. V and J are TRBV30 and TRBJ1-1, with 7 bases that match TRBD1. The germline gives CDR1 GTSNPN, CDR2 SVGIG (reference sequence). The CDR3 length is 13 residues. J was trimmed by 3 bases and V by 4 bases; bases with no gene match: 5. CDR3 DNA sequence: TGTGCCTGGAACCAACAGGGGTACACTGAAGCTTTCTTT. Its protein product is CAWNQQGYTEAFF.

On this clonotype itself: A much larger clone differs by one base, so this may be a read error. CDR3 protein: CASRDRVHGYTF. The CDR3 coding sequence is TGTGCCAGCAGGGACAGAGTCCATGGCTACACCTTC. The rearrangement links TRBV6-5 to TRBJ1-2, with D perhaps TRBD1 (6 bases). Between the trimmed V and J ends, which lost 6 bases and 6 bases, there was a span of 11 bases. There are 12 residues in the CDR3. Germline loops: CDR1 MNHEY, CDR2 SVGAGI.

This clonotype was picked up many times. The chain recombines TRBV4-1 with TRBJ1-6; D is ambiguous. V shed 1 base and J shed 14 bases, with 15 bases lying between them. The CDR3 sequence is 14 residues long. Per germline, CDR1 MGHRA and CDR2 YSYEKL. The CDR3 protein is CASSQVQAVGALHF. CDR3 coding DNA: TGCGCCAGCAGCCAAGTTCAGGCCGTTGGGGCCCTCCACTTT.

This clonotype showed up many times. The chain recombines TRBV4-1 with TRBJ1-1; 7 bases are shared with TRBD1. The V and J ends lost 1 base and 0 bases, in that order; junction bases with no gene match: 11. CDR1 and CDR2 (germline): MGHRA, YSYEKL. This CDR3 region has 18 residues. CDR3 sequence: CASSQGATGAGLNTEAFF. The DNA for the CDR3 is TGCGCCAGCAGCCAAGGCGCCACAGGGGCAGGATTGAACACTGAAGCTTTCTTT.

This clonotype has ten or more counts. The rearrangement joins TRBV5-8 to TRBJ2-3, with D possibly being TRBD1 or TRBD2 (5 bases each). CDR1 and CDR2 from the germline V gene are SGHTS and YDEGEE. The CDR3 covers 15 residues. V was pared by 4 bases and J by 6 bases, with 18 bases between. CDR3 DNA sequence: TGTGCCAGCAGCCCACCTGGGGGAAGGGCCGATACGCAGTATTTT. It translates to CASSPPGGRADTQYF.

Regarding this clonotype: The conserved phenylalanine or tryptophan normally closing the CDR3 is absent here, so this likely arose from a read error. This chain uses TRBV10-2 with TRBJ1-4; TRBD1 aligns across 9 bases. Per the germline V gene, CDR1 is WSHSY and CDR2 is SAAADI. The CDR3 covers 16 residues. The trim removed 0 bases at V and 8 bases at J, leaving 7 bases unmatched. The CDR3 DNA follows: TGCGCCAGCAGTGAGTCCCACAGGGGGCATGGAGAAAAACTGTTTATT. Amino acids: CASSESHRGHGEKLFI.

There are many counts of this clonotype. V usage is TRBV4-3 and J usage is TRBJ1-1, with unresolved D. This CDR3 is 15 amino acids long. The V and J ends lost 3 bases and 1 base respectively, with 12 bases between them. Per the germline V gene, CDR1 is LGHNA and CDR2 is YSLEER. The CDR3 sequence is CASSHAGPKNTEAFF. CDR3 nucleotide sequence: TGCGCCAGCAGCCATGCCGGACCGAAGAACACTGAAGCTTTCTTT.

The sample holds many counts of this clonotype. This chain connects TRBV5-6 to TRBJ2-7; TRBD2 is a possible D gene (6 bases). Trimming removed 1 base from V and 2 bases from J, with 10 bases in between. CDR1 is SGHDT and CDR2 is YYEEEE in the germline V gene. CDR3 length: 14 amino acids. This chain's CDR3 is CASSLSGSTYEQYF. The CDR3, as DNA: TGTGCCAGCAGCTTGTCCGGGAGTACCTACGAGCAGTACTTC.

CDR3 bases: TGTGCCAGCAGCTTGAGGACAGGGGGTAGCCATGGCTACACCTTC. Its protein product is CASSLRTGGSHGYTF. This chain connects TRBV5-8 to TRBJ1-2; 10 bases line up with TRBD1. The germline V gene has CDR1 SGHTS and CDR2 YDEGEE. The ends lost 1 base at V and 6 bases at J; junction bases unmatched: 6. CDR3 size: 15 residues.

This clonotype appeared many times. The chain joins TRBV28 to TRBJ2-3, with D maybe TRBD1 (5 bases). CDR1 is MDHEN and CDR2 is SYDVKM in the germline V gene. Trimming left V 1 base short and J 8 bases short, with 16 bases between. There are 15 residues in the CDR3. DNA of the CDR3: TGTGCCAGCAGTTTATCACGGAAGGGGTCTGGTACGCAGTATTTT. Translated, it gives CASSLSRKGSGTQYF. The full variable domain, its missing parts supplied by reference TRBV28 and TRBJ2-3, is DVKVTQSSRYLVKRTGEKVFLECVQDMDHENMFWYRQDPGLGLRLIYFSYDVKMKEKGDIPEGYSVSREKKERFSLILESASTNQTSMYLCASSLSRKGSGTQYFGPGTRLTVL.

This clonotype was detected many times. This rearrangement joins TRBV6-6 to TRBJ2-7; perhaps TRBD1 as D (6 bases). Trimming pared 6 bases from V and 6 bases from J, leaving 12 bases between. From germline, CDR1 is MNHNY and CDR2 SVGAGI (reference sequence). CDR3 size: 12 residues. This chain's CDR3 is CASRTGSFEQYF. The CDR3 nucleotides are TGTGCCAGCAGAACAGGGTCTTTCGAGCAGTACTTC.

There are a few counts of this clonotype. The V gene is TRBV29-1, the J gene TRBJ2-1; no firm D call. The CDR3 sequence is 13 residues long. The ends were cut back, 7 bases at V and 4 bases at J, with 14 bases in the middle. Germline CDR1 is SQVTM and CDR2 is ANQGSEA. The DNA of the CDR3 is TGCAGCGGCAGGTGGCAGGTATACAATGAGCAGTTCTTC. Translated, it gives CSGRWQVYNEQFF.

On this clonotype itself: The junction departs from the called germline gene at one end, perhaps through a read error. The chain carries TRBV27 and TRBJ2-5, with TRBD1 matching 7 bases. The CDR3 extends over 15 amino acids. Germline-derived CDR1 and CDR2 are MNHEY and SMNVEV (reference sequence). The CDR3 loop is CAGSPGTAHQETQYF. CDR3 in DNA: TGTGCCGGCAGCCCCGGGACAGCCCACCAAGAGACCCAGTACTTC.

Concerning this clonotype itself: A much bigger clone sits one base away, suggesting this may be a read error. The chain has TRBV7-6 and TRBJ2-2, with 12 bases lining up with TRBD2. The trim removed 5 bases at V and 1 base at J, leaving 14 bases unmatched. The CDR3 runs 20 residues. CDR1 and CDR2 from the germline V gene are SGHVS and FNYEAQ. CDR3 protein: CASSPLPELAGGENTGELFF. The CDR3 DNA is TGTGCCAGCAGCCCACTTCCGGAACTAGCGGGAGGAGAGAACACCGGGGAGCTGTTTTTT.

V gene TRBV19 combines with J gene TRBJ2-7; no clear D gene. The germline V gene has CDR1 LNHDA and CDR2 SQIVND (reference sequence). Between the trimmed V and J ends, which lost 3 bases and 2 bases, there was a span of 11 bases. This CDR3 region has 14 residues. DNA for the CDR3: TGTGCCAGTAGTATCTCAGGCCTGACCTACGAGCAGTACTTC. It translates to CASSISGLTYEQYF.

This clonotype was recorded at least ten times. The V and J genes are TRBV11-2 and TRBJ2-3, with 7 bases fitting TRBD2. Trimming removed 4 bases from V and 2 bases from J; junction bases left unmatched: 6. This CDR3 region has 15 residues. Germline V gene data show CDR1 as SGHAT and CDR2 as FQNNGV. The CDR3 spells CASSWGWDYTDTQYF. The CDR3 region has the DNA TGTGCCAGCAGCTGGGGCTGGGACTACACAGATACGCAGTATTTT.

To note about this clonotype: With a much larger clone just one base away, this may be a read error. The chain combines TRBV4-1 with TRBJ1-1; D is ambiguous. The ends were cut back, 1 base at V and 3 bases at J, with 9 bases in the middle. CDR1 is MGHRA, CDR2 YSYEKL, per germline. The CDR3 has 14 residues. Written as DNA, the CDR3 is TGCGCCAGCAGCCAAGCCCCCTTGGACACTGAAGCTTTCTTT. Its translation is CASSQAPLDTEAFF.

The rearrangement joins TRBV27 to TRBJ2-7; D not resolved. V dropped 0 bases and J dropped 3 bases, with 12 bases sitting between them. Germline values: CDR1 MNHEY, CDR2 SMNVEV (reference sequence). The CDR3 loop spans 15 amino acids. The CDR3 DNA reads TGTGCCAGCAGTTTATCTGGCAGCTACAACTACGAGCAGTACTTC. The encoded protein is CASSLSGSYNYEQYF.

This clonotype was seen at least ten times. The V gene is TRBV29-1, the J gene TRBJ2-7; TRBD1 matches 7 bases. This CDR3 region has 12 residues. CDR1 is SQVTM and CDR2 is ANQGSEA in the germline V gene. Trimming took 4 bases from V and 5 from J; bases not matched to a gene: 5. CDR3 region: CSVGQGENEQYF. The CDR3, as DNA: TGCAGCGTTGGGCAGGGGGAGAACGAGCAGTACTTC.

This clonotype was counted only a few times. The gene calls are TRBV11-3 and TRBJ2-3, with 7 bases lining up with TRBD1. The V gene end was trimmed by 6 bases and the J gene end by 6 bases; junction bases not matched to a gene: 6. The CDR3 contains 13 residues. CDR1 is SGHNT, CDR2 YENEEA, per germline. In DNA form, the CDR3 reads TGTGCCAGCAGGCCCCAGGGGGAGGATACGCAGTATTTT. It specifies CASRPQGEDTQYF.